This T cell receptor beta chain comes out of a study of regulatory T cells in long-lasting Graves disease. This clonotype was recorded many times. The antigen is not known. Libraries of TCR beta came from iRepertoire HTBI primers plus Arm-PCR of CDR3 regions. Original analysis: Samples collectively showed 62 TRBV and more than 11 TRBJ segments. MiXCR, applied by TCRdb to the multiplex PCR reads, yields one record per CDR3 protein. The V and J calls were not made by the authors but by TCRdb's processing. The sample has about 400,000 distinct CDR3 sequences, approximately 16% seen once. Study-level results: Persistent disease showed a preference for TRBV28, TRBJ1-2 and TRBJ2-5.

Time point indicated: newly diagnosed GD, antithyroid drugs for less than 3 months. The TCR library was prepared using RNA isolated from PBMCs. With V trimmed by 8 bases and J by 0 bases, 4 bases remained unmatched. This CDR3 has 13 residues. Germline loops: CDR1 GTSNPN, CDR2 SVGIG (reference sequence). These same data were also listed under a study on T cells in Graves' hyperthyroidism and ophthalmopathy.

The chain joins TRBV30 to TRBJ2-7; 10 bases align to TRBD2. This TCR was recovered from a middle-aged woman with Graves disease. Sequencing was performed on peripheral blood mononuclear cells (PBMCs), taken at new diagnosis, from a patient treated with antithyroid drugs. The CDR3 protein is CASGLADSYEQYF. As DNA, the CDR3 is TGTGCCAGCGGACTAGCGGACTCCTACGAGCAGTACTTC.